The T cell receptor beta chain under discussion was sequenced for a study of shared clonotypes between healthy human individuals. Points from the study as a whole: Estimated clonotype richness was generally higher in naive than memory subsets.

Every subset's genomic DNA went evenly onto several immunoSEQ plates. The assay was immunoSEQ multiplex PCR, and TCRdb's table has in-frame clones only and misses some. The table lists some 2,500,000 clones, around 93% of them singletons, with 0.3% to 0.4% in the top ten. About this clone: Its specificity is not known.

Researchers partitioned CD4+ cells into CD45RA+ naive and CD45RA-negative memory subsets. The CDR3 is made up of 14 amino acids. Germline-derived CDR1 and CDR2 are SQVTM and ANQGSEA. Trimming took 2 bases from V and 6 from J; bases not matched to a gene: 9. This sequence joins TRBV29-1 and TRBJ1-2; TRBD1 matches at 7 bases. The receptor was derived from a young man in good health. Some clones in this sample may be carry-over from other donors' samples. The specimen was naive CD4+ T cells from PBMCs. Subset given: CD45RA+ positively selected. The CDR3 region is CSVERGRGRDGYTF. The CDR3, as DNA: TGCAGCGTTGAAAGGGGGCGCGGCAGGGATGGCTACACCTTC.